Below, 14 T cell receptor beta chains from the same sample are listed, as sequenced in a study of blood T cell repertoires in COVID-19. The repertoire was sequenced with immunoSEQ multiplex PCR; TCRdb's copy has only in-frame clones and lacks some. The sample gives approximately 92,000 clones, around 85% of which show up once; around 18% is in the top ten. Sequencing input: peripheral blood. These TCRs come from an older woman with COVID-19, enrolled during active disease.

This chain uses TRBV7-8 with TRBJ1-6; 7 positions match TRBD1. The V gene's germline CDR1 is SGHVS and CDR2 FQNEAQ. The CDR3 has 13 residues. After removal of 6 bases from V and 9 bases from J, the junction contained 5 bases not matched to a gene. Written as DNA, the CDR3 is TGTGCCAGCAGTAAGGGGGCCAGTTCACCCCTCCACTTT. This codes for CASSKGASSPLHF.

The chain combines TRBV4-3 with TRBJ1-4, with a tentative D call TRBD1 (5 bases). This CDR3 spans 17 amino acids. The germline CDR1 and CDR2 sequences are LGHNA and YSLEER. Trimming removed 3 bases at V and 8 bases at J, with 22 bases between. As DNA, the CDR3 is TGCGCCAGCAGCCAGGTAGCTGGGGCGTCGCCGGAGGAAAAACTGTTTTTT. It is translated as CASSQVAGASPEEKLFF.

This chain links TRBV12-3 or TRBV12-4 with TRBJ2-2; 8 bases are a match to TRBD2. This CDR3 spans 13 amino acids. After removal of 7 bases from V and 6 bases from J, the junction contained 4 bases not matched to a gene. The CDR3 protein is CASIAGWAGELFF. The CDR3 bases are TGTGCCAGCATAGCGGGGTGGGCCGGGGAGCTGTTTTTT.

The V call is TRBV28, the J call TRBJ1-2; no firm D call. Germline CDR1 is MDHEN and CDR2 is SYDVKM. V was pared by 6 bases and J by 5 bases, with 13 bases between. CDR3 length equals 13 residues. In DNA, the CDR3 is TGTGCCAGCAGGGTAGGAACAGATTATGGCTACACCTTC. It encodes CASRVGTDYGYTF.

The chain is built from TRBV7-2 and TRBJ1-2; the D is unclear. V was cut by 0 bases and J by 4 bases, with 3 bases left in between. Germline V lookup: CDR1 SGHTA, CDR2 FQGNSA. There are 12 residues in the CDR3. CDR3 DNA: TGTGCCAGCAGCTTAGCAGCCTATGGCTACACCTTC. The encoded protein is CASSLAAYGYTF. Combining the CDR3 with reference TRBV7-2 and TRBJ1-2 gives the whole variable domain GAGVSQSPSNKVTEKGKDVELRCDPISGHTALYWYRQSLGQGLEFLIYFQGNSAPDKSGLPSDRFSAERTGGSVSTLTIQRTQQEDSAVYLCASSLAAYGYTFGSGTRLTVV.

CDR3 coding DNA: TGTGCCAGCTCTCCGACAGGGGAAAACATTCAGTACTTC. Protein sequence: CASSPTGENIQYF. This chain connects TRBV28 to TRBJ2-4; 8 bases line up with TRBD1. Germline assignment: CDR1 MDHEN and CDR2 SYDVKM. The V gene end was trimmed by 8 bases and the J gene end by 5 bases; junction bases not matched to a gene: 5. The CDR3 runs 13 residues.

The chain couples TRBV27 to TRBJ1-4; D uncertain. This CDR3 has 13 amino acids. V was cut by 3 bases and J by 5 bases, with 7 bases left in between. Germline CDR1 reads MNHEY; CDR2 reads SMNVEV (reference sequence). This CDR3 reads CASSLYNNEKLFF. The CDR3 region has the DNA TGTGCCAGCAGTTTGTACAACAATGAAAAACTGTTTTTT.

The chain uses TRBV11-2 and TRBJ1-3; D is uncertain. This CDR3 spans 17 amino acids. Trimming stripped 5 bases from V and 0 bases from J, with 17 bases between. Germline V gives CDR1 SGHAT, CDR2 FQNNGV. This CDR3 reads CASSLFSWAHSGNTIYF. In DNA form, the CDR3 reads TGTGCCAGCAGCCTCTTCTCGTGGGCCCACTCTGGAAACACCATATATTTT.

This clone was counted a few times. The CDR3 sequence is CASLVFGRDEKLFF. The DNA of the CDR3 is TGTGCCAGCCTCGTTTTTGGGCGGGATGAAAAACTGTTTTTT. V is TRBV6-6 and J is TRBJ1-4; D uncertain. Germline CDR1 is MNHNY and CDR2 is SVGAGI (reference sequence). V dropped 8 bases and J dropped 6 bases, with 16 bases sitting between them. The CDR3 loop spans 14 amino acids.

The V and J genes are TRBV4-3 and TRBJ2-1; 11 positions agree with TRBD2. There are 17 residues in the CDR3. The junction had 8 bases not matched to a gene; V was cut back by 1 base and J by 6 bases. The V gene's germline CDR1 is LGHNA and CDR2 YSLEER. CDR3 amino acids: CASSQATTSGGTNEQFF. CDR3 nucleotides: TGCGCCAGCAGCCAAGCCACCACTAGCGGGGGAACCAATGAGCAGTTCTTC.

This rearrangement joins TRBV5-1 to TRBJ1-6; 7 bases are a match to TRBD1. V gave up 2 bases and J gave up 8 bases; unmatched junction bases: 7. The CDR3 is 15 amino acids. Germline V gives CDR1 SGHRS, CDR2 YFSETQ. CDR3 loop: CASSFGQVPHSPLHF. In DNA, the CDR3 is TGCGCCAGCAGCTTTGGACAGGTCCCTCATTCACCCCTCCACTTT.

This chain links TRBV13 with TRBJ2-1; TRBD1 agrees at 12 bases. Germline trimming cut 5 bases from V and 6 bases from J; bases unmatched to any gene: 8. CDR1 and CDR2 from the germline V gene are PRHDT and FYEKMQ (reference sequence). This CDR3 region has 16 residues. The CDR3 DNA sequence: TGTGCCAGCAGCCGACGGGACAGGGGGCTCCGCAATGAGCAGTTCTTC. This sequence encodes CASSRRDRGLRNEQFF.

V is TRBV18 and J is TRBJ2-1; D gene unclear. In germline, CDR1 is KGHSH, CDR2 LQKENI. The CDR3 length is 13 residues. V shed 0 bases and J shed 8 bases, with 8 bases lying between them. Here the CDR3 DNA reads TGTGCCAGCTCACCACCGAGTACGGATGAGCAGTTCTTC. Translating gives CASSPPSTDEQFF.

The chain has TRBV18 and TRBJ1-2, with 8 bases aligning to TRBD1. Germline lookup yields CDR1 KGHSH and CDR2 LQKENI. Trimming cost V 5 bases and J 7 bases; bases outside gene matches: 12. CDR3 size: 15 residues. The CDR3 region has the DNA TGTGCCAGCTCAGCAACCCAGGGGGCGCCCCGTGGCTACACCTTC. This gives the protein CASSATQGAPRGYTF.